The clone carrying this T cell receptor (beta chain) has more than one count but fewer than ten. The antigen remains undetermined. The sample comes from a study of T-cell reconstitution after alpha-beta-depleted transplantation in children. Findings and limits, study-wide: By about two months after transplant, alpha-beta T cells reportedly arose from several hundred graft clones that had expanded.

A TCRbeta library incorporating unique molecular identifiers was prepared. TCRdb called the PCR reads again in MiXCR, with one record for every CDR3 protein. The sample consists of about 200,000 distinct CDR3 sequences, roughly 18% of them appearing once. This CDR3 region has 16 residues. Losses at the gene ends were 2 bases for V and 0 bases for J; bases not matched to a gene: 6. Germline CDR1 is SGHAT and CDR2 is FQNNGV. The starting material was PBMCs, mostly from graft donor cells, obtained 360 days after TCRalphabeta/CD19-depleted stem cell transplant. The receptor was derived from a male patient aged 2-15 years who had a stem cell transplant for acute lymphoblastic leukemia, so the T cells may come from the graft donor. The V call is TRBV11-2, the J call TRBJ2-7; 8 nucleotides match TRBD1. CDR3 amino acids: CASSLRTGGPSYEQYF. The CDR3 nucleotides read TGTGCCAGCAGCTTAAGAACAGGGGGTCCCTCCTACGAGCAGTACTTC.